This TCR beta chain was recorded in a study of T cell changes during pregnancy in multiple sclerosis. This CDR3 has 15 amino acids. Trimming took off 3 bases at V and 1 base at J, with 13 bases between the two ends. Germline V gives CDR1 SGDLS, CDR2 YYNGEE. The table came from immunoSEQ multiplex PCR; TCRdb's copy has only in-frame clones and leaves some out. The data hold 45,000 to 55,000 clones, with approximately 90% observed a single time. The chain joins TRBV9 to TRBJ1-1, with D tentatively TRBD1 (6 bases). This sequence originates from a female donor with multiple sclerosis, enrolled in a pregnancy study. Sequencing was performed on peripheral blood, taken in the first trimester of pregnancy. The CDR3 sequence is CASSAGQIENTEAFF. The CDR3 region has the DNA TGTGCCAGCAGCGCCGGACAGATAGAGAACACTGAAGCTTTCTTT.